In its sample, the clone carrying this T cell receptor beta chain was seen a few times. The antigen remains undetermined. The data originate from a study of CD4 T cells in relation to SARS-CoV-2 and coronaviruses. On the study more broadly: The negative reference was HIV-1 Nef peptide pool or peptide-free culture. The study, taken as a whole, reports: In roughly 60% of donors, memory CD4+ clonotypes crossrecognized SARS-CoV-2 and at least one common cold coronavirus spike.

Profiled with immunoSEQ multiplex PCR; TCRdb holds only in-frame clones, not every one. The sample shows tens of thousands of clones, more than 70% of them seen only once. CD4+ T cells from unexposed donors were obtained before the COVID-19 pandemic (2011-2018). CD4+ T cells were isolated from the cells after around 10 days of culture. As cell numbers allowed, unexposed-donor CD4+ T cells faced SARS-CoV-2 S/N and four cold-coronavirus spikes. This CDR3 has 15 amino acids. Per the germline V gene, CDR1 is SGHRS and CDR2 is YFSETQ. With V trimmed by 1 base and J by 9 bases, 13 bases remained unmatched. This sequence joins TRBV5-1 and TRBJ2-7; 7 bases map to TRBD1. Sequencing was carried out using CD4+ T cells from PBMCs, cultured in vitro. This clonotype was sampled from a human donor in good health. The CDR3 DNA reads as TGCGCCAGCAGCTTGAACCGGGACAGCCCGACAGGGCAGTACTTC. Translated: CASSLNRDSPTGQYF.